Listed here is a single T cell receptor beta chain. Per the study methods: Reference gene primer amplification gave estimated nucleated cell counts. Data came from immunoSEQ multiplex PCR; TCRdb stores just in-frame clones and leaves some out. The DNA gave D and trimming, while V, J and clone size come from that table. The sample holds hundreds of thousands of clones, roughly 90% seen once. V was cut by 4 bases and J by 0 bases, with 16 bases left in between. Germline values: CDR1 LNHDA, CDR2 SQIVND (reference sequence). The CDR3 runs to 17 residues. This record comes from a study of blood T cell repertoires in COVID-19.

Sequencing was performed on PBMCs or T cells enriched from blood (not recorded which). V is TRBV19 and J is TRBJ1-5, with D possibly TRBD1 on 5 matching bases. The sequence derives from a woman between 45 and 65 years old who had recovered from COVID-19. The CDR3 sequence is CASSTLSGEFSNQPQHF. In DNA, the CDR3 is TGTGCCAGTAGTACACTTTCGGGGGAATTTAGCAATCAGCCCCAGCATTTT.